A selection of T cell receptor beta chains follows, all from one sample in a study of blood T cell repertoires in COVID-19. The method was immunoSEQ multiplex PCR; TCRdb's version includes in-frame clones alone and lacks a portion of them. The sample gives 100,000 to 130,000 clones, approximately 89% of which show up once; around 6.5% is in the top ten. Material: peripheral blood. The receptors were sampled from a man aged 50-59 years with active or convalescent COVID-19. CDR3s include the opening cysteine and the closing phenylalanine or tryptophan. Fields, in order: D gene, clone size, V gene, J gene, CDR3 protein, CDR3 DNA. D genes are given only for firm matches. The size of a clone is reported for some rows only, either as once, few or many, or as a class for expanded clones.

.	.	TRBV10-1	TRBJ1-1	CASSELQVETEAFF	TGCGCCAGCAGTGAGTTACAGGTGGAGACTGAAGCTTTCTTT
.	.	TRBV28	TRBJ1-4	CASSLAASTNEKLFF	TGTGCCAGCAGTTTGGCAGCGTCAACTAATGAAAAACTGTTTTTT
TRBD2	.	TRBV20-1	TRBJ2-1	CSASFASGGFLQFF	TGCAGTGCTAGTTTTGCTAGCGGGGGTTTTCTACAGTTCTTC
.	.	TRBV13	TRBJ1-1	CASSLDFGTEAFF	TGTGCCAGCAGCTTAGACTTCGGTACTGAAGCTTTCTTT
TRBD1	.	TRBV2	TRBJ1-1	CASSERTGRMNTEAFF	TGTGCCAGCAGTGAAAGGACAGGAAGGATGAACACTGAAGCTTTCTTT
TRBD1	.	TRBV2	TRBJ1-1	CASRRTRDRGMPFF	TGTGCCAGCAGGCGCACCCGGGACAGGGGAATGCCTTTCTTT
TRBD2	.	TRBV9	TRBJ2-3	CASSVGGGRGTDTQYF	TGTGCCAGCAGCGTAGGGGGCGGGAGGGGCACAGATACGCAGTATTTT
.	.	TRBV7-8	TRBJ1-2	CASSRDMKYGYTF	TGTGCCAGCAGCCGGGACATGAAGTATGGCTACACCTTC
TRBD2	.	TRBV28	TRBJ2-1	CASSTGLAAGFYNEQFF	TGTGCCAGCAGTACAGGACTAGCCGCTGGATTTTACAATGAGCAGTTCTTC
TRBD2	once	TRBV7-9	TRBJ2-7	CASSRHTSGGSYEQYF	TGTGCCAGCAGCCGACACACTAGCGGGGGCTCCTACGAGCAGTACTTC
TRBD1	.	TRBV7-2	TRBJ2-7	CASSFRDRDSEQYF	TGTGCCAGCAGCTTCCGGGACAGGGATAGCGAGCAGTACTTC
TRBD2	.	TRBV19	TRBJ2-3	CARDPGTSPSTQYF	TGTGCCAGAGATCCCGGGACTAGTCCCAGTACGCAGTATTTT
.	few	TRBV6-6	TRBJ2-7	CASRKGQNSYEQYF	TGTGCCAGCAGAAAGGGGCAGAACTCCTACGAGCAGTACTTC
TRBD1	.	TRBV10-3	TRBJ2-3	CAISDVGDRGMDTQYF	TGTGCCATCAGTGACGTGGGGGACAGGGGGATGGATACGCAGTATTTT
.	.	TRBV4-2	TRBJ2-3	CASSPLGRDLGDTQYF	TGTGCCAGCAGCCCCCTCGGGCGGGACCTGGGAGATACGCAGTATTTT
TRBD1	.	TRBV12-3/TRBV12-4	TRBJ1-1	CASSPQGAGAFF	TGTGCCAGCAGCCCTCAGGGGGCCGGGGCTTTCTTT
TRBD1	.	TRBV11-3	TRBJ2-7	CASSLAGQGYEQYF	TGTGCCAGCAGCTTAGCAGGACAGGGCTACGAGCAGTACTTC
.	.	TRBV10-1	TRBJ2-1	CASSDVASAYNEQFF	TGCGCCAGCAGTGATGTGGCGAGCGCCTACAATGAGCAGTTCTTC
.	.	TRBV25-1	TRBJ2-7	CASSAGYPTYEQYF	TGTGCCAGCAGTGCAGGGTACCCCACCTACGAGCAGTACTTC
.	once	TRBV15	TRBJ2-3	CATSRGSRGSTDTQYF	TGTGCCACCAGCAGAGGGTCGCGGGGTAGCACAGATACGCAGTATTTT
TRBD2	.	TRBV5-6	TRBJ2-3	CASSLLITSGKTDTQYF	TGTGCCAGCAGCCTACTGATCACTAGCGGGAAAACAGATACGCAGTATTTT
.	.	TRBV5-1	TRBJ1-2	CASSLVGHNYGYTF	TGCGCCAGCAGCTTGGTCGGTCATAACTATGGCTACACCTTC
.	.	TRBV28	TRBJ1-5	CASSPRDFYSNQPQHF	TGTGCCAGCAGTCCCCGGGACTTTTATAGCAATCAGCCCCAGCATTTT
TRBD1	.	TRBV6-2/TRBV6-3	TRBJ1-1	CASSYGTGEAFF	TGTGCCAGCAGTTACGGGACAGGGGAAGCTTTCTTT
.	.	TRBV7-9	TRBJ1-1	CASSLIGDHTEAFF	TGTGCCAGCAGCTTAATAGGGGATCATACTGAAGCTTTCTTT
TRBD1	once	TRBV6-2/TRBV6-3	TRBJ1-4	CASSSTGEKLFF	TGTGCCAGCAGTTCGACAGGGGAAAAACTGTTTTTT